This T cell receptor beta chain was identified during a study of blood T cell repertoires in COVID-19. Study information: PBMCs, B-cell-depleted T cells, or T cells provided the cDNA or gDNA that made up the material.

The V gene end was trimmed by 4 bases and the J gene end by 7 bases; junction bases not matched to a gene: 5. The CDR3 extends over 15 amino acids. Germline V gene data show CDR1 as SGHTA and CDR2 as FQGTGA. Some clones are missing from TCRdb's copy, which holds only in-frame ones; the method was immunoSEQ multiplex PCR. Of about 150,000 clones listed, 65% to 90% are singletons. What was sequenced was peripheral blood. The genes are TRBV7-3 and TRBJ2-3, with 13 bases matching TRBD2. The clonotype was recovered from a woman aged 60-75 years with COVID-19, enrolled during active disease. CDR3 sequence reads: CASSSGLAGQNTQYF. DNA of the CDR3: TGTGCCAGCAGCTCGGGACTAGCGGGGCAGAATACGCAGTATTTT. Drawing the rest from reference TRBV7-3 and TRBJ2-3, the complete variable domain is GAGVSQTPSNKVTEKGKYVELRCDPISGHTALYWYRQSLGQGPEFLIYFQGTGAADDSGLPNDRFFAVRPEGSVSTLKIQRTERGDSAVYLCASSSGLAGQNTQYFGPGTRLTVL.